This T cell receptor beta chain was profiled in a study of blood T cell repertoires in COVID-19. Background on the study: Italy, Spain and the United States were the sources of the convalescent and acute COVID-19 samples. From T cells, B-cell-depleted T cells, or PBMCs came the material, which was cDNA or gDNA.

This CDR3 is built from 13 residues. Germline CDR1 MNHEY, CDR2 SVGAGI. V shed 7 bases and J shed 4 bases, with 14 bases lying between them. Authors' processing steps: Quantification of nucleated cells was approximated via reference gene primer amplification. Sequenced by immunoSEQ multiplex PCR; TCRdb stores in-frame clones only, minus some. D and trimming were read from the DNA, whereas the V and J calls and clone size are those reported in that table. In the table there are about 73,000 clones, about 84% of which are singletons. This TCR was recovered from a woman aged 55-70 years with acute or convalescent COVID-19. Sequencing used peripheral blood. The chain is built from TRBV6-5 and TRBJ2-7; a possible D gene is TRBD2 (5 bases). The chain's CDR3 is CASTPFGGYEQYF. CDR3 nucleotide sequence: TGTGCCAGCACACCGTTTGGCGGGTACGAGCAGTACTTC.